The sequence of this T cell receptor beta chain was determined in a study of blood T cell repertoires in COVID-19. The overall study: T cells, B-cell-depleted T cells, or PBMCs provided the cDNA or gDNA that served as material.

As handled by the study authors: Amplification from reference gene primers served as the basis for estimated nucleated cell counts. The protocol was immunoSEQ multiplex PCR, while the TCRdb copy is restricted to in-frame clones and leaves out a portion. D and trimming were read from the DNA, whereas the V and J calls and clone size are those reported in that table. Of approximately 51,000 clones listed, about nine tenths are singletons. Germline CDR1 and CDR2: SGHVS and FQNEAQ. There are 18 residues in the CDR3. With 3 bases clipped from V and 3 bases from J, the junction kept 6 bases outside the gene matches.

The sequence derives from a man aged 45 to 65 with active COVID-19. The sample comprised peripheral blood. The V gene is TRBV7-8, the J gene TRBJ2-6, with 12 bases aligning to TRBD1. CDR3 region: CASSFPGQGADGANVLTF. CDR3 sequence (DNA): TGTGCCAGCAGCTTCCCGGGACAGGGGGCGGATGGGGCCAACGTCCTGACTTTC.